This T cell receptor beta chain was sequenced for a study of blood T cell repertoires in COVID-19. Sequencing was performed with immunoSEQ multiplex PCR; in TCRdb, only in-frame clones are kept and a portion is missing. Of some 100,000 clones in the sample, roughly 87% were seen once. CDR1 and CDR2 from the germline V gene are SGHVS and FQNEAQ. The CDR3 length is 17 residues. V lost 2 bases and J lost 0; bases outside the gene matches: 10. The chain recombines TRBV7-8 with TRBJ2-7; 7 bases line up with TRBD2. The receptor comes from a woman aged 55-70 years with acute or convalescent COVID-19. The source material was peripheral blood. The CDR3 reads CASSLMGGELSSYEQYV. In nucleotides, the CDR3 is TGTGCCAGCAGCTTAATGGGGGGGGAGTTGAGCTCCTACGAGCAGTACGTC.